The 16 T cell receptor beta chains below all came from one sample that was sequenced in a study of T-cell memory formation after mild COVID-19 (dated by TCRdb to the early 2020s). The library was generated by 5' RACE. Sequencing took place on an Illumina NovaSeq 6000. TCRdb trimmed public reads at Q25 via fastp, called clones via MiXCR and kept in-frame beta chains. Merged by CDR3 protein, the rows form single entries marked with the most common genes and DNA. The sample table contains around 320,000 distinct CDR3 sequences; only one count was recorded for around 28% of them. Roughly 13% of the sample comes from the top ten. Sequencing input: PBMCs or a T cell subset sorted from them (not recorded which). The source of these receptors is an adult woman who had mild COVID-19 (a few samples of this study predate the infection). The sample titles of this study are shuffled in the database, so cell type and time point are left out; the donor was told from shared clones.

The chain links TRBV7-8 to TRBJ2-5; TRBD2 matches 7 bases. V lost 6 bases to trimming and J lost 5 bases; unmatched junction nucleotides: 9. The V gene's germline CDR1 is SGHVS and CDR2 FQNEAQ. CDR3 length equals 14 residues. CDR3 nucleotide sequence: TGTGCCAGCAGGCAGCCCGGGGGGTGGGAGACCCAGTACTTC. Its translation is CASRQPGGWETQYF.

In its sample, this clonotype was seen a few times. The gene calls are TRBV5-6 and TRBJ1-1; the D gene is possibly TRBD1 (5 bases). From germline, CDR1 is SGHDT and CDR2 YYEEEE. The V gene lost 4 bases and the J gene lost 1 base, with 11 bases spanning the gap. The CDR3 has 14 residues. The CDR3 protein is CASSRRAWNTEAFF. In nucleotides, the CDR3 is TGTGCCAGCAGCCGCAGGGCTTGGAACACTGAAGCTTTCTTT.

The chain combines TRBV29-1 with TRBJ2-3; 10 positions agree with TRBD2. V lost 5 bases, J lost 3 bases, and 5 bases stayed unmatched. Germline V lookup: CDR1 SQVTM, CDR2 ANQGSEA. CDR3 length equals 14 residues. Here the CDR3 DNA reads TGCAGCGTTTGGCCGGGACTAGCGACAGATACGCAGTATTTT. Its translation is CSVWPGLATDTQYF.

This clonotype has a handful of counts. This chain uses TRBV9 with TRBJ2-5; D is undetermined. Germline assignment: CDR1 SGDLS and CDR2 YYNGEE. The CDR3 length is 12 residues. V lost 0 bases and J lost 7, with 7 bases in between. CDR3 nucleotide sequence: TGTGCCAGCAGCGTAGAATGGGGGACCCAGTACTTC. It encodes CASSVEWGTQYF.

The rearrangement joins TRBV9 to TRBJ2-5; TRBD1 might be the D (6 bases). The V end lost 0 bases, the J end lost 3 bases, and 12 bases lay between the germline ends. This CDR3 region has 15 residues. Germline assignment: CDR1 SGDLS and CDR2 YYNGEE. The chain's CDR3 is CASSVAPQGKETQYF. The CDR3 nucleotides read TGTGCCAGCAGCGTAGCCCCACAGGGAAAAGAGACCCAGTACTTC. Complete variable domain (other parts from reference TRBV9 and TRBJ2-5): DSGVTQTPKHLITATGQRVTLRCSPRSGDLSVYWYQQSLDQGLQFLIQYYNGEERAKGNILERFSAQQFPDLHSELNLSSLELGDSALYFCASSVAPQGKETQYFGPGTRLLVL.

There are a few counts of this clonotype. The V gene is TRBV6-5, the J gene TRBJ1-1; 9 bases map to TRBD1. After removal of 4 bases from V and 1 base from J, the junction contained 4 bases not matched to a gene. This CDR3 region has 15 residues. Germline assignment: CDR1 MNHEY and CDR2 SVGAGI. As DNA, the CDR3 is TGTGCCAGCAGTTGGTGGACAGGGGAGAACACTGAAGCTTTCTTT. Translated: CASSWWTGENTEAFF.

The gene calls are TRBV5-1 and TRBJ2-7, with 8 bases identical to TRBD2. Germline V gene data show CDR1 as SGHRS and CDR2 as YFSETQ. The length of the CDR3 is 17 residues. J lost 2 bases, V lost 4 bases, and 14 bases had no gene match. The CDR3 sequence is CASSVRTTSEIPYEQYF. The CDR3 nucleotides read TGCGCCAGCAGCGTACGAACGACTAGCGAAATACCCTACGAGCAGTACTTC.

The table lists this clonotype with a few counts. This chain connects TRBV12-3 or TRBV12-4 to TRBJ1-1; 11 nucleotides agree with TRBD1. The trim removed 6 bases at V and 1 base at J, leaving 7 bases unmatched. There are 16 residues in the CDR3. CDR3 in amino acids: CASRPGQGAGNTEAFF. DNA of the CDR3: TGTGCCAGCAGACCTGGACAGGGGGCGGGGAACACTGAAGCTTTCTTT.

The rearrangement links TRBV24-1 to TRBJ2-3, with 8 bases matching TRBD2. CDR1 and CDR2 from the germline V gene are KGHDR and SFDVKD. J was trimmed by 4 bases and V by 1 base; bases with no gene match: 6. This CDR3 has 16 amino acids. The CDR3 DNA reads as TGTGCCACCAGTGATTTCGGGCTAGCGGGTGCAGATACGCAGTATTTT. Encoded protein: CATSDFGLAGADTQYF.

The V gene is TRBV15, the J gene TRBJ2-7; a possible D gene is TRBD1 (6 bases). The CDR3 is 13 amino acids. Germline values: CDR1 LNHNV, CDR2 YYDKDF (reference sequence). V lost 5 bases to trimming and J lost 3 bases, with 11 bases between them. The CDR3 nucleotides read TGTGCCACCAGCCCCGGACAGAACTACGAGCAGTACTTC. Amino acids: CATSPGQNYEQYF.

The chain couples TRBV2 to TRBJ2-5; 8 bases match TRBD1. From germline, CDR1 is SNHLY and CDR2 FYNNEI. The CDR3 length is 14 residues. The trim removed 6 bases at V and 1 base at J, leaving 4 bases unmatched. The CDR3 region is CASRHTGGQETQYF. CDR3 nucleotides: TGTGCCAGCAGGCATACAGGGGGCCAAGAGACCCAGTACTTC.

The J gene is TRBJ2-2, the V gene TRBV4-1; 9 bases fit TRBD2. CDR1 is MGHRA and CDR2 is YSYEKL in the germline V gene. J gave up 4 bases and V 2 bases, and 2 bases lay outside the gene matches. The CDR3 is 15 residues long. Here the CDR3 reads CASSQLRGGTGELFF. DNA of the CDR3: TGCGCCAGCAGCCAATTGCGGGGGGGCACCGGGGAGCTGTTTTTT.

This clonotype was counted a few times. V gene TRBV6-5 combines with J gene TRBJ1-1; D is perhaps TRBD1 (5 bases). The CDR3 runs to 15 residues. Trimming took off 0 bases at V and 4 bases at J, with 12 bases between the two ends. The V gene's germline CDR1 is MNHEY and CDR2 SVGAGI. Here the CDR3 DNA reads TGTGCCAGCAGTTACTCGTACAGGCTGGGCACTGAAGCTTTCTTT. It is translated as CASSYSYRLGTEAFF.

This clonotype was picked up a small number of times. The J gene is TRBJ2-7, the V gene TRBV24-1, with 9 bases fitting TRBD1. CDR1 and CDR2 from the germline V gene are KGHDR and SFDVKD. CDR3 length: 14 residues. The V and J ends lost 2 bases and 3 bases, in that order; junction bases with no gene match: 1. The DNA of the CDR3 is TGTGCCACCAGTGATTGGGGACAGGGCTACGAGCAGTACTTC. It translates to CATSDWGQGYEQYF.

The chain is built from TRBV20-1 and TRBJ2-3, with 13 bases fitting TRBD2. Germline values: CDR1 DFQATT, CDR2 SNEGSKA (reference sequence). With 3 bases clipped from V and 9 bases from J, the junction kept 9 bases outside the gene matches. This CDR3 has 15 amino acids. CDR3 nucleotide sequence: TGCAGTGCTAGCGGACTAGCGGGAGTGCCTCTAACGCAGTATTTT. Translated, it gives CSASGLAGVPLTQYF.

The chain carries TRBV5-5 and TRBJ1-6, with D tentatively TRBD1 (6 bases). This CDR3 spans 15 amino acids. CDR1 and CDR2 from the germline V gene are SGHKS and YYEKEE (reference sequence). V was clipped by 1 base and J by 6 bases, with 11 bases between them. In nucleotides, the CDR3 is TGTGCCAGCAGCTTGCGACAGGACCTTAATTCACCCCTCCACTTT. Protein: CASSLRQDLNSPLHF.